This T cell receptor beta chain was sequenced for a study of T-cell memory formation after mild COVID-19. Study-wide results and limits: Clones that got smaller from day 15 to 85 had even CD4/CD8, while clones growing later tipped toward CD4+.

TCRdb fed the 5' RACE reads into MiXCR, producing one record per CDR3 protein. The table shows more than 450,000 distinct CDR3 sequences, with about a sixth occurring only once. This clonotype was recorded many times. Its matching antigen is unknown. There are 14 residues in the CDR3. The V end was cut by 5 bases, the J end by 10 bases, with 21 bases between. CDR1 and CDR2 from the germline V gene are DFQATT and SNEGSKA (reference sequence). The sample consisted of PBMCs or a T cell subset sorted from them (not recorded which). The sequence derives from an adult woman who had mild COVID-19 (a few samples of this study predate the infection). Cell type and time point are not known. The chain uses TRBV20-1 and TRBJ2-1; D possibly uses TRBD1 or TRBD2 (5 bases each). CDR3 nucleotides: TGCAGTGCTCACCCCGGGACGAAAAAAGGGGAGCAGTTCTTC. Amino acid sequence: CSAHPGTKKGEQFF.